Listed here are 24 T cell receptor beta chains from one sample, sequenced in a study of blood T cell repertoires in COVID-19. TCRdb's copy holds only in-frame clones and misses some; the assay was immunoSEQ multiplex PCR. The data hold approximately 350,000 clones, with roughly 80% observed a single time. Sequenced sample: PBMCs or T cells enriched from blood (not recorded which). These receptors were obtained from a woman aged 45-59 years who had recovered from COVID-19.

This clone was seen just once. The V and J genes are TRBV5-1 and TRBJ2-5; D is perhaps TRBD1 (7 bases). V was clipped by 3 bases and J by 2 bases, with 11 bases between them. Germline V gene data show CDR1 as SGHRS and CDR2 as YFSETQ. This CDR3 comprises 14 residues. CDR3 amino acids: CASSSGDRQETQYF. The CDR3 region has the DNA TGCGCCAGCAGCTCGGGGGACAGACAAGAGACCCAGTACTTC. Together with reference TRBV5-1 and TRBJ2-5, the CDR3 gives the full variable domain: KAGVTQTPRYLIKTRGQQVTLSCSPISGHRSVSWYQQTPGQGLQFLFEYFSETQRNKGNFPGRFSGRQFSNSRSEMNVSTLELGDSALYLCASSSGDRQETQYFGPGTRLLVL.

The chain uses TRBV15 and TRBJ1-5; 9 bases are a match to TRBD1. Germline-derived CDR1 and CDR2 are LNHNV and YYDKDF (reference sequence). The CDR3 spans 16 residues. V lost 6 bases, J lost 3 bases, and 9 bases stayed unmatched. Here the CDR3 reads CATRSKNRGPNQPQHF. CDR3 nucleotide sequence: TGTGCCACCAGGTCGAAGAACAGGGGGCCCAATCAGCCCCAGCATTTT.

This clone was seen more than once but under ten times. The CDR3 region has the DNA TGTGCCAGCAGCGGACAAGGCTTAAACTATGGCTACACCTTC. Amino acids: CASSGQGLNYGYTF. The chain uses TRBV7-9 and TRBJ1-2; maybe TRBD1 (5 bases). V lost 5 bases and J lost 2, with 12 bases in between. CDR1 is SEHNR and CDR2 is FQNEAQ in the germline V gene (reference sequence). This CDR3 region has 14 residues.

The sample holds one count of this clone. This chain connects TRBV5-1 to TRBJ1-5, with 10 bases fitting TRBD1. V shed 5 bases, J shed 6 bases, and the junction held 8 bases outside the gene matches. This CDR3 has 15 residues. Germline V gives CDR1 SGHRS, CDR2 YFSETQ. The CDR3 DNA is TGCGCCAGCAGGACAGGGGGCGCGGGTACTCAGCCCCAGCATTTT. This codes for CASRTGGAGTQPQHF.

The CDR3: CASSLGQGTYEQYF. DNA for the CDR3: TGTGCCAGCAGTCTCGGACAGGGAACCTACGAGCAGTACTTC. This rearrangement joins TRBV27 to TRBJ2-7, with 8 bases fitting TRBD1. The length of the CDR3 is 14 residues. With V trimmed by 5 bases and J by 2 bases, 5 bases remained unmatched. Germline V gene sequence: CDR1 MNHEY, CDR2 SMNVEV (reference sequence).

V is TRBV9 and J is TRBJ1-5; 7 bases agree with TRBD1. CDR3 length: 15 amino acids. V shed 2 bases, J shed 4 bases, and the junction held 6 bases outside the gene matches. Germline-derived CDR1 and CDR2 are SGDLS and YYNGEE. The CDR3 here is CASSVQDRVNQPQHF. The CDR3 DNA reads as TGTGCCAGCAGCGTCCAAGACAGGGTGAATCAGCCCCAGCATTTT.

The rearrangement uses TRBV2 and TRBJ1-2; 7 bases agree with TRBD1. V shed 6 bases and J 8 bases; nucleotides not matched to a gene: 3. The CDR3 loop spans 11 amino acids. Per germline, CDR1 SNHLY and CDR2 FYNNEI. CDR3 sequence: CASRGTDGYTF. The DNA for the CDR3 is TGTGCCAGCAGAGGGACAGACGGCTACACCTTC.

This chain links TRBV6-5 with TRBJ1-6; tentative D call: TRBD1 (6 bases). V was shortened by 7 bases and J by 10 bases, with 20 bases between the two germline ends. This CDR3 spans 15 amino acids. Germline-derived CDR1 and CDR2 are MNHEY and SVGAGI. CDR3 in DNA: TGTGCCAGCAACGAAAGGGGGAACAGTCCATCACCCCTCCACTTT. It codes for CASNERGNSPSPLHF.

J is TRBJ1-4 and V is TRBV7-2; D unresolved. Per the germline V gene, CDR1 is SGHTA and CDR2 is FQGNSA. This CDR3 has 17 residues. Trimming stripped 4 bases from V and 2 bases from J, with 17 bases between. CDR3 nucleotide sequence: TGTGCCAGCAGCTACGATTCGAGGCCTCGCACTAATGAAAAACTGTTTTTT. This translates into CASSYDSRPRTNEKLFF.

This rearrangement joins TRBV18 to TRBJ2-7; TRBD2 aligns across 10 bases. Looked up from germline, CDR1 is KGHSH and CDR2 is LQKENI. The CDR3 contains 15 residues. Trimming at V came to 5 bases and at J to 4 bases, leaving 8 bases not matched to a gene. The CDR3 sequence: CASSALPSGGYEQYF. DNA of the CDR3: TGTGCCAGCTCAGCCTTGCCTAGCGGGGGATACGAGCAGTACTTC. The entire variable domain, with the rest obtained from reference TRBV18 and TRBJ2-7, is as follows: NAGVMQNPRHLVRRRGQEARLRCSPMKGHSHVYWYRQLPEEGLKFMVYLQKENIIDESGMPKERFSAEFPKEGPSILRIQQVVRGDSAAYFCASSALPSGGYEQYFGPGTRLTVT.

The chain combines TRBV4-2 with TRBJ2-1; 11 nucleotides align to TRBD2. From germline, CDR1 is LGHNA and CDR2 YNFKEQ. V lost 3 bases and J lost 9; bases outside the gene matches: 13. The CDR3 length is 17 residues. CDR3 sequence reads: CASSHGNLAGGPGEQFF. The CDR3 DNA follows: TGTGCCAGCAGCCACGGAAACCTAGCGGGGGGCCCGGGTGAGCAGTTCTTC.

The chain uses TRBV5-4 and TRBJ2-5, with D tentatively TRBD1 (5 bases). Germline CDR1 is SGHNT and CDR2 is YYREEE (reference sequence). The V end was cut by 2 bases, the J end by 4 bases, with 12 bases between. The CDR3 contains 14 residues. The CDR3 region is CASSFRAGRETQYF. The CDR3 coding sequence is TGTGCCAGCAGCTTTAGGGCAGGGCGAGAGACCCAGTACTTC.

The chain combines TRBV7-6 with TRBJ2-3; D remains ambiguous. The length of the CDR3 is 15 residues. The germline V gene encodes CDR1 SGHVS and CDR2 FNYEAQ. V was cut by 2 bases and J by 4 bases, with 13 bases left in between. The CDR3 DNA sequence: TGTGCCAGCAGCTTAAAATTAGATGGTTCAGATACGCAGTATTTT. Residues: CASSLKLDGSDTQYF.

The chain couples TRBV5-1 to TRBJ2-2; TRBD2 agrees at 10 bases. The germline V gene has CDR1 SGHRS and CDR2 YFSETQ. The CDR3 totals 18 residues. Germline trimming cut 1 base from V and 0 bases from J; bases unmatched to any gene: 6. The CDR3 loop reads CASSLSLAGTPNTGELFF. CDR3 in DNA: TGCGCCAGCAGCTTGTCACTAGCGGGAACCCCGAACACCGGGGAGCTGTTTTTT.

This clone appeared a few times. The V call is TRBV20-1, the J call TRBJ2-1; 8 bases agree with TRBD2. Per the germline V gene, CDR1 is DFQATT and CDR2 is SNEGSKA (reference sequence). CDR3 length: 11 amino acids. Losses at the gene ends were 6 bases for V and 9 bases for J; bases not matched to a gene: 4. CDR3 region: CSASSGTEQFF. In DNA, the CDR3 is TGCAGTGCGAGTAGCGGGACTGAGCAGTTCTTC.

The table lists this clone with a count of one. This sequence joins TRBV29-1 and TRBJ2-7; a possible D gene is TRBD2 (7 bases). V dropped 3 bases and J dropped 5 bases, with 11 bases sitting between them. This CDR3 spans 12 amino acids. Germline V lookup: CDR1 SQVTM, CDR2 ANQGSEA. Here the CDR3 reads CSVDRGADEQYF. The CDR3 bases are TGCAGCGTTGATCGGGGGGCGGACGAGCAGTACTTC.

The J gene is TRBJ2-5, the V gene TRBV10-3; D is ambiguous. The CDR3 extends over 16 amino acids. The germline V and J ends were trimmed by 1 base and 4 bases, with 16 bases remaining between them. Germline assignment: CDR1 ENHRY and CDR2 SYGVKD. The CDR3 loop is CAISEFGSEWSETQYF. The CDR3 nucleotides are TGTGCCATCAGTGAGTTCGGGTCAGAGTGGTCAGAGACCCAGTACTTC.

J is TRBJ1-5 and V is TRBV19, with D tentatively TRBD1 (5 bases). There are 17 residues in the CDR3. CDR1 is LNHDA and CDR2 is SQIVND in the germline V gene (reference sequence). V lost 5 bases to trimming and J lost 1 base, with 18 bases between them. The CDR3 protein is CASSSLSGLGSNQPQHF. The CDR3 nucleotides read TGTGCCAGTAGTTCCTTGTCAGGGTTGGGAAGCAATCAGCCCCAGCATTTT.

The sample holds a few counts of this clone. The chain carries TRBV28 and TRBJ1-6; D is unresolved. The CDR3 spans 14 residues. Germline CDR1 MDHEN, CDR2 SYDVKM. The V end lost 3 bases, the J end lost 5 bases, and 8 bases lay between the germline ends. The CDR3 sequence: CASSFGGDNSPLHF. The CDR3 DNA follows: TGTGCCAGCAGTTTCGGCGGGGATAATTCACCCCTCCACTTT.

This rearrangement joins TRBV11-2 to TRBJ1-2; D not resolved. Germline CDR1 SGHAT, CDR2 FQNNGV. Trimming left V 4 bases short and J 0 bases short, with 12 bases between. This CDR3 is built from 15 residues. The CDR3 reads CASSSHGRANYGYTF. The DNA of the CDR3 is TGTGCCAGCAGCTCTCATGGGAGGGCTAACTATGGCTACACCTTC.

The chain links TRBV7-2 to TRBJ1-6; D call uncertain. V was trimmed by 5 bases and J by 7 bases, leaving 21 bases between them. There are 17 residues in the CDR3. Germline V lookup: CDR1 SGHTA, CDR2 FQGNSA. The CDR3 DNA is TGTGCCAGCAGCCCGCGGGAGGGCGTAAGAGTGAATTCACCCCTCCACTTT. Its protein is CASSPREGVRVNSPLHF.

The chain uses TRBV27 and TRBJ2-3; weak D call: TRBD2 (6 bases). The V end lost 7 bases, the J end lost 1 base, and 15 bases lay between the germline ends. The CDR3 runs 15 residues. Germline CDR1 reads MNHEY; CDR2 reads SMNVEV (reference sequence). In DNA form, the CDR3 reads TGTGCCAGCACTTACCAAGCGGGCCGCACAGATACGCAGTATTTT. Translating it yields CASTYQAGRTDTQYF.

In this sample, this clone turned up a few times. The chain joins TRBV15 to TRBJ2-7; the D gene is possibly TRBD1 (7 bases). Trimming took off 2 bases at V and 0 bases at J, with 14 bases between the two ends. Germline V gives CDR1 LNHNV, CDR2 YYDKDF (reference sequence). This CDR3 comprises 16 residues. For the CDR3, the DNA is TGTGCCACCAGCAGACTCAGGGGGGACCCCTCCTACGAGCAGTACTTC. It specifies CATSRLRGDPSYEQYF. Variable domain in full (rest from reference TRBV15 and TRBJ2-7): DAMVIQNPRYQVTQFGKPVTLSCSQTLNHNVMYWYQQKSSQAPKLLFHYYDKDFNNEADTPDNFQSRRPNTSFCFLDIRSPGLGDTAMYLCATSRLRGDPSYEQYFGPGTRLTVT.

V gene TRBV7-9 combines with J gene TRBJ1-4; no reliable D call. The CDR3 sequence is 17 residues long. Germline loops: CDR1 SEHNR, CDR2 FQNEAQ (reference sequence). V was pared by 1 base and J by 0 bases, with 12 bases between. CDR3 residues: CASSLGALVATNEKLFF. The CDR3 bases are TGTGCCAGCAGCTTAGGAGCTCTAGTTGCAACTAATGAAAAACTGTTTTTT.